Listed below are T cell receptor beta chains from one sample, sequenced in a study of beta chain features in type 1 diabetes. Data came from immunoSEQ multiplex PCR; TCRdb stores just in-frame clones and leaves some out. This table has about 150,000 clones, under 9.5% appearing once. The material sequenced was central memory CD4+ T cells from blood. These receptors originate from a man aged 18 to 30 in good health. Both conserved end residues are part of each CDR3. The D gene is left open where the match is weak. Some rows mark clone size as missing; the rest say once, few, many or name a class of expanded clone.

J | size | D | V | CDR3 | DNA
TRBJ2-7 | NA | NA | TRBV11-2 | CASSLGEEYEQYF | TGTGCCAGCAGCTTAGGGGAGGAGTACGAGCAGTACTTC
TRBJ1-4 | NA | TRBD1 | TRBV28 | CASRGTGKDEKLFF | TGTGCCAGCAGGGGGACAGGGAAGGATGAAAAACTGTTTTTT
TRBJ2-3 | NA | TRBD2 | TRBV6-5 | CASSPSGRGTQYF | TGTGCCAGCAGTCCTAGCGGGCGGGGTACGCAGTATTTT
TRBJ1-2 | NA | NA | TRBV6-6 | CASSGSTRGYTF | TGTGCCAGCAGTGGGTCTACGAGGGGCTACACCTTC
TRBJ1-2 | NA | NA | TRBV6-1 | CATSTGDYGYTF | TGTGCCACCTCGACAGGAGACTATGGCTACACCTTC
TRBJ2-2 | NA | TRBD1 | TRBV5-4 | CASSVRQGNSGELFF | TGTGCCAGCAGCGTTCGACAGGGTAATTCCGGGGAGCTGTTTTTT
TRBJ1-5 | NA | TRBD1 | TRBV28 | CASSKNRGLGQPQHF | TGTGCCAGCAGTAAGAACAGGGGGCTGGGTCAGCCCCAGCATTTT
TRBJ2-5 | NA | TRBD1 | TRBV15 | CATSRPTGTGGFSQETQYF | TGTGCCACCAGCAGACCGACCGGGACAGGGGGCTTCTCTCAAGAGACCCAGTACTTC
TRBJ2-3 | NA | NA | TRBV11-2 | CASSLGGGGTDTQYF | TGTGCCAGCAGCTTAGGGGGAGGAGGCACAGATACGCAGTATTTT
TRBJ2-1 | few | NA | TRBV19 | CASRDKTGGYNEQFF | TGTGCCAGTAGGGACAAGACAGGAGGTTACAATGAGCAGTTCTTC
TRBJ2-5 | few | NA | TRBV14 | CASSQPGAKTQYF | TGTGCCAGCAGCCAACCAGGGGCAAAGACCCAGTACTTC
TRBJ2-1 | NA | NA | TRBV11-2 | CASSLLRASSYNEQFF | TGTGCCAGCAGCTTATTGCGGGCCAGCTCCTACAATGAGCAGTTCTTC
TRBJ2-5 | few | NA | TRBV2 | CASGWRIGETQYF | TGTGCCAGCGGCTGGAGAATCGGAGAGACCCAGTACTTC
TRBJ2-1 | many | NA | TRBV5-1 | CASSWGPDYNEQFF | TGCGCCAGCAGCTGGGGGCCAGATTACAATGAGCAGTTCTTC
TRBJ1-6 | NA | NA | TRBV30 | CAWSAAGYYNSPLHF | TGTGCCTGGAGTGCGGCAGGGTACTATAATTCACCCCTCCACTTT
TRBJ2-3 | few | TRBD2 | TRBV7-8 | CASSVVFRTSGSPDTQYF | TGTGCCAGCAGCGTGGTCTTTAGGACTAGCGGGAGCCCAGATACGCAGTATTTT
TRBJ1-5 | few | TRBD1 | TRBV5-6 | CASSRNRGPRDQPQHF | TGTGCCAGCAGCAGAAACAGGGGGCCTAGGGATCAGCCCCAGCATTTT
TRBJ1-5 | NA | TRBD1 | TRBV2 | CASRGQGNQPQHF | TGTGCCAGCAGGGGACAGGGAAATCAGCCCCAGCATTTT
TRBJ2-7 | few | TRBD1 | TRBV28 | CASSFFGQGNSEQYF | TGTGCCAGCAGTTTTTTCGGACAGGGGAACTCCGAGCAGTACTTC
TRBJ2-1 | few | NA | TRBV11-2 | CASSLDLGSYNEQFF | TGTGCCAGCAGCTTAGATCTGGGCAGTTACAATGAGCAGTTCTTC
TRBJ2-1 | many | TRBD2 | TRBV4-2 | CASSHSGVEQFF | TGTGCCAGCAGCCATAGCGGGGTTGAGCAGTTCTTC
TRBJ2-7 | NA | NA | TRBV13 | CASSLGVPGWSYEQYF | TGTGCCAGCAGCTTAGGCGTTCCGGGTTGGTCCTACGAGCAGTACTTC
TRBJ2-6 | many | NA | TRBV9 | CASSVGTAGANVLTF | TGTGCCAGCAGCGTAGGGACAGCTGGGGCCAACGTCCTGACTTTC
TRBJ2-2 | NA | NA | TRBV7-2 | CASSLRQGTTGELFF | TGTGCCAGCAGCTTACGTCAGGGTACAACCGGGGAGCTGTTTTTT
TRBJ2-2 | many | NA | TRBV7-3 | CASSSHGGNTGELFF | TGTGCCAGCAGCTCCCATGGTGGCAACACCGGGGAGCTGTTTTTT
TRBJ2-3 | many | NA | TRBV7-2 | CASSFESRSTDTQYF | TGTGCCAGCAGCTTTGAATCGCGAAGCACAGATACGCAGTATTTT
TRBJ2-6 | NA | NA | TRBV28 | CASSFSNPRRDSGRGANVLTF | TGTGCCAGCAGTTTTTCTAACCCACGAAGGGACAGTGGGAGGGGGGCCAACGTCCTGACTTTC
TRBJ2-7 | few | NA | TRBV6-5 | CASSYGQGIYEQYF | TGTGCCAGCAGTTATGGGCAGGGCATCTACGAGCAGTACTTC
TRBJ1-2 | few | TRBD1 | TRBV4-1 | CASSQEDRGYGYTF | TGCGCCAGCAGCCAGGAAGACAGGGGGTATGGCTACACCTTC
TRBJ2-3 | few | NA | TRBV6-6 | CASRPTGEDTQYF | TGTGCCAGCAGACCGACTGGAGAAGATACGCAGTATTTT
TRBJ2-3 | many | NA | TRBV18 | CASSPFRDTDTQYF | TGTGCCAGCTCACCATTCAGGGACACAGATACGCAGTATTTT
TRBJ1-2 | few | NA | TRBV4-3 | CASSQDRSRRSRGYTF | TGCGCCAGCAGCCAAGATCGGAGTAGGCGTTCGCGGGGCTACACCTTC
TRBJ2-3 | many | NA | TRBV4-3 | CASSQDPRVTDTQYF | TGCGCCAGCAGCCAAGATCCGCGGGTTACAGATACGCAGTATTTT
TRBJ1-2 | many | TRBD1 | TRBV9 | CASSLGTGEYGYTF | TGTGCCAGCAGCCTGGGGACAGGGGAGTATGGCTACACCTTC
TRBJ1-6 | few | TRBD1 | TRBV28 | CASSKPGTGNSPLHF | TGTGCCAGCAGTAAACCTGGGACAGGGAATTCACCCCTCCACTTT
TRBJ1-2 | NA | TRBD1 | TRBV5-4 | CASTLPGGYGYTF | TGTGCCAGCACCTTGCCAGGGGGTTATGGCTACACCTTC
TRBJ2-2 | NA | TRBD1 | TRBV9 | CASSVRQGNTGELFF | TGTGCCAGCAGCGTAAGACAGGGGAACACCGGGGAGCTGTTTTTT
TRBJ2-5 | many | NA | TRBV6-5 | CASSRTEYQETQYF | TGTGCCAGCAGCAGAACAGAGTACCAAGAGACCCAGTACTTC
TRBJ2-5 | NA | TRBD2 | TRBV5-4 | CASSGGRLAGAETQYF | TGTGCCAGCAGCGGTGGTCGGCTAGCGGGAGCCGAGACCCAGTACTTC
TRBJ1-6 | NA | NA | TRBV19 | CASRDTGSRRNSPLHF | TGTGCCAGTAGAGATACGGGTAGCAGGAGGAATTCACCCCTCCACTTT
TRBJ2-1 | NA | NA | TRBV27 | CASSFTRGYNEQFF | TGTGCCAGCAGTTTTACACGGGGGTACAATGAGCAGTTCTTC
TRBJ2-3 | NA | NA | TRBV18 | CASSPQGVRTDTQYF | TGTGCCAGCTCACCTCAAGGGGTTAGGACAGATACGCAGTATTTT
TRBJ2-3 | few | NA | TRBV6-5 | CASRDGGTDTQYF | TGTGCCAGCAGGGACGGGGGCACAGATACGCAGTATTTT
TRBJ2-1 | NA | TRBD2 | TRBV5-4 | CASSLVGLAGNNEQFF | TGTGCCAGCAGCTTGGTCGGGCTAGCGGGTAACAATGAGCAGTTCTTC
TRBJ2-2 | NA | NA | TRBV7-3 | CASSQTFSGTGELFF | TGTGCCAGCAGCCAAACCTTTTCCGGGACCGGGGAGCTGTTTTTT
TRBJ2-1 | NA | TRBD2 | TRBV28 | CASSFGTSKEQFF | TGTGCCAGCAGTTTCGGGACTAGTAAGGAGCAGTTCTTC
TRBJ2-7 | few | TRBD1 | TRBV6-5 | CASSSPTDRGSYEQYF | TGTGCCAGCAGTTCACCGACTGACAGGGGATCCTACGAGCAGTACTTC
TRBJ2-6 | few | NA | TRBV7-2 | CASSLERAGANVLTF | TGTGCCAGCAGCCTAGAGAGGGCTGGGGCCAACGTCCTGACTTTC
TRBJ1-1 | NA | NA | TRBV9 | CASSVTGWNTEAFF | TGTGCCAGCAGCGTAACGGGTTGGAACACTGAAGCTTTCTTT
TRBJ1-3 | many | TRBD1 | TRBV7-9 | CASRDRVFSGNTIYF | TGTGCCAGCAGGGACAGGGTATTTTCGGGAAACACCATATATTTT
TRBJ1-5 | many | NA | TRBV2 | CASSEMGGNSNQPQHF | TGTGCCAGCAGTGAAATGGGCGGGAATAGCAATCAGCCCCAGCATTTT
TRBJ2-3 | NA | TRBD2 | TRBV6-1 | CASSEDVAGGLYF | TGTGCCAGCAGCGAGGACGTAGCGGGAGGTCTGTATTTT
TRBJ2-3 | NA | NA | TRBV5-6 | CASSLALRGDTQYF | TGTGCCAGCAGCTTGGCCCTCAGGGGCGATACGCAGTATTTT